The entry below gives a single T cell receptor (beta chain) sequence along with its context. What it binds is unknown. The data are from a study of CD8+ T cells in alopecia areata. Study-wide results and caveats: It was lesional scalp, especially alopecia totalis/universalis, that showed higher clonality than normal scalp. Scalp specimens additionally yield sequences from normal skin's resident alphabeta T cells.

RNA extraction and reverse transcription yielded cDNA as sequencing template. Some clones are missing from TCRdb's copy, which holds only in-frame ones; the method was immunoSEQ multiplex PCR. The profile shows 150,000 to 200,000 clones, 55% of them singletons. Separation by sorting yielded CD4+ and CD8+ T cells from PBMCs. Trimming left V 6 bases short and J 7 bases short, with 21 bases between. Per the germline V gene, CDR1 is SNHLY and CDR2 is FYNNEI. The CDR3 extends over 16 amino acids. This chain joins TRBV2 and TRBJ2-2; D possibly corresponds to TRBD2 (6 bases). The receptor comes from a human donor in good health. The specimen sequenced was CD4+ T cells sorted from blood. The CDR3 sequence: CASSRGGKVVSGELFF. For the CDR3, the DNA is TGTGCCAGCAGCCGGGGAGGAAAGGTCGTCAGCGGGGAGCTGTTTTTT.